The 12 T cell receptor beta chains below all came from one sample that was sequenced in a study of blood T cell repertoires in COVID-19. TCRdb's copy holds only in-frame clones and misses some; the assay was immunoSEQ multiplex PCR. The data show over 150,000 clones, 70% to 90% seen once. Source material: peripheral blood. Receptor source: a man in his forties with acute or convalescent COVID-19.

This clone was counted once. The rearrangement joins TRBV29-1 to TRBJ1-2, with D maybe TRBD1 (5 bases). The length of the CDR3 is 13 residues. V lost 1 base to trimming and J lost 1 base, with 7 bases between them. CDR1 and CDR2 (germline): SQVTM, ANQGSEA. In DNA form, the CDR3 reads TGCAGCGTTGAAGCCCAGGGTAACTATGGCTACACCTTC. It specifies CSVEAQGNYGYTF.

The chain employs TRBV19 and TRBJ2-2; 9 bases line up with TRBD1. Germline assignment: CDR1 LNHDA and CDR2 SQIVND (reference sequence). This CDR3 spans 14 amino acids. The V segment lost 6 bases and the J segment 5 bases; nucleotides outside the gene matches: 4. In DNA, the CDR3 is TGTGCCAGTAGGACAGGGGGAAGGACCGGGGAGCTGTTTTTT. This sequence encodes CASRTGGRTGELFF.

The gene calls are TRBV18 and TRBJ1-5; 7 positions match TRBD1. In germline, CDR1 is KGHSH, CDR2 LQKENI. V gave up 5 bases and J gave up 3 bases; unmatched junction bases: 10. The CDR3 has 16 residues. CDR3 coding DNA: TGTGCCAGCTCAGTTACCCAGGGGGTTAACAATCAGCCCCAGCATTTT. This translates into CASSVTQGVNNQPQHF.

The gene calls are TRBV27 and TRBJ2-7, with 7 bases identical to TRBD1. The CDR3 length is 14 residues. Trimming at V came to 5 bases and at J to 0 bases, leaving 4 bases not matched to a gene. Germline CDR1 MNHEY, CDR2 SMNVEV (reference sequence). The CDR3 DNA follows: TGTGCCAGCAGTCGACGGGACAGCTCCTACGAGCAGTACTTC. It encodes CASSRRDSSYEQYF.

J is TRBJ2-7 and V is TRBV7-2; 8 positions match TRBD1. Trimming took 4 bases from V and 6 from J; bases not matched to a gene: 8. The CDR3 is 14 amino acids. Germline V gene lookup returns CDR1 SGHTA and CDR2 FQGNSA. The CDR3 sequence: CASSSRQGKAEQYF. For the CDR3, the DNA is TGTGCCAGCAGCTCCCGACAGGGGAAGGCCGAGCAGTACTTC.

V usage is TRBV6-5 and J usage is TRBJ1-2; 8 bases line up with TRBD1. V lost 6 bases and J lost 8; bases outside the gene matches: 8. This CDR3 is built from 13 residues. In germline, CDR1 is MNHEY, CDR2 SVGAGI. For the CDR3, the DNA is TGTGCCAGCAGACTACCCGGGACAGGCGGCTACACCTTC. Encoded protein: CASRLPGTGGYTF.

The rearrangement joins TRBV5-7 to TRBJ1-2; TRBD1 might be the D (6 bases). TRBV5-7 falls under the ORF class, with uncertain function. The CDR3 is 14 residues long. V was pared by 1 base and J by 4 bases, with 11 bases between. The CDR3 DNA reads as TGTGCCAGCAGCTTGTGGGGGGGCTCCTATGGCTACACCTTC. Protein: CASSLWGGSYGYTF.

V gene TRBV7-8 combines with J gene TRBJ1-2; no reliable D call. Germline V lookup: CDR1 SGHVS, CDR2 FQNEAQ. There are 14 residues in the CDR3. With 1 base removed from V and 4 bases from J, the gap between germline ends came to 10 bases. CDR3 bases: TGTGCCAGCAGCTTAGGGGAGCAAGCCTATGGCTACACCTTC. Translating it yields CASSLGEQAYGYTF. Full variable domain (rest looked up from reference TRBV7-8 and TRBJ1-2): GAGVSQSPRYKVAKRGQDVALRCDPISGHVSLFWYQQALGQGPEFLTYFQNEAQLDKSGLPSDRFFAERPEGSVSTLKIQRTQQEDSAVYLCASSLGEQAYGYTFGSGTRLTVV.

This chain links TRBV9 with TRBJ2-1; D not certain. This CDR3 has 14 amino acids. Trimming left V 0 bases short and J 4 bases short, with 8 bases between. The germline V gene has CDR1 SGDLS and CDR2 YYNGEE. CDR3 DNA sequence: TGTGCCAGCAGCGTAGAACAGTTTTACAATGAGCAGTTCTTC. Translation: CASSVEQFYNEQFF.

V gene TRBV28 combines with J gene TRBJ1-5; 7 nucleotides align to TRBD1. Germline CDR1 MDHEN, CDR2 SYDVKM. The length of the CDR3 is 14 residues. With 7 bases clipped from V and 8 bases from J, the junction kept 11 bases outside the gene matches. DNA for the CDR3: TGTGCCAGCATGGCAGGGGGATCGGGAAAGCCCCAGCATTTT. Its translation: CASMAGGSGKPQHF. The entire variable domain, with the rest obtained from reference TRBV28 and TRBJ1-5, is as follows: DVKVTQSSRYLVKRTGEKVFLECVQDMDHENMFWYRQDPGLGLRLIYFSYDVKMKEKGDIPEGYSVSREKKERFSLILESASTNQTSMYLCASMAGGSGKPQHFGDGTRLSIL.

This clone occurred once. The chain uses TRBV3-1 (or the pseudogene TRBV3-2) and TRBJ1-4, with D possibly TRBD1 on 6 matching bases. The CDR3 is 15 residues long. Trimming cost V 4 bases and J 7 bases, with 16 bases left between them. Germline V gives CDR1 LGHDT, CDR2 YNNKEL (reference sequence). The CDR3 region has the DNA TGTGCCAGCAGCCCCCGGGGGGGGCCTGGTGAAAAACTGTTTTTT. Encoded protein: CASSPRGGPGEKLFF.

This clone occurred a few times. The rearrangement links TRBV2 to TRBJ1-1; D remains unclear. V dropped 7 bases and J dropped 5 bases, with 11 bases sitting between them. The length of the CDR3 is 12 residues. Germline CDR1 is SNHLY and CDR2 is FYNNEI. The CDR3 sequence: CASNGRGTEAFF. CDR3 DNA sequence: TGTGCCAGCAACGGGCGAGGGACTGAAGCTTTCTTT.